Described below is a single T cell receptor beta chain sequence and its context. Deep sequencing aimed at 1 in 200,000 to 1 in 1 million T cells' resolution. Generated by immunoSEQ multiplex PCR, the TCRdb table keeps only in-frame clones and is missing some. Counted here are approximately 67,000 clones, 80% occurring once; the ten biggest clones make up around 7.7%. The data stem from a study of cytotoxic CD8 clonotypes in ibrutinib-treated CLL. About the study: Partial responders roughly 25, complete 2; around twelve progressed and about 15 stayed in remission by median around 68 months.

Looked up from germline, CDR1 is SGHNT and CDR2 is YENEEA. The CDR3 is made up of 15 amino acids. V gave up 2 bases and J gave up 3 bases, with 12 bases separating them. The clonotype comes from a human donor with chronic lymphocytic leukemia. The sample here was PBMCs, taken at disease progression, from a patient treated with ibrutinib. The chain carries TRBV11-3 and TRBJ2-3; TRBD1 is a possible D gene (6 bases). CDR3 nucleotides: TGTGCCAGCAGCTTACGCCTAGGGGGAACAGATACGCAGTATTTT. It codes for CASSLRLGGTDTQYF.